This T cell receptor (beta chain) was profiled in a study of T cell changes during pregnancy in multiple sclerosis (dated 2019 in TCRdb). Context from the whole study: Changes in the T cell repertoire over the course of pregnancy were examined in this study in women with multiple sclerosis.

Turning to this clone: No cognate antigen has been identified for it. No much larger clone is present one base from it, and per-base qualities are unavailable.

Library preparation used the immunoSEQ multiplex PCR assay. The source is immuneACCESS, and TCRdb retained only in-frame sequences with V and J called. Part of the clones is not carried over; for the studies checked, unresolved V genes explain less than half of this, and the remainder is unexplained. The table for this sample lists some 64,000 clones; 92% of them were counted only once. The ten largest clones capture about 2.5% of the sample. CDR1 and CDR2 were assigned from the germline V gene as SGHTA and FQGTGA. V is cut by 3 bases and J by 2 bases, and the space between the germline ends is 9 bases. The CDR3 measures 14 amino acids from cysteine to phenylalanine. Kept here is only the CDR3 DNA, which spans 42 bases and is read in frame from base 1.

The material sequenced was peripheral blood, taken in the first trimester of pregnancy. The chain joins TRBV7-3 to TRBJ2-3, with a weak D call of TRBD1 (6 bases match). The clonotype was recovered from a female donor with multiple sclerosis, enrolled in a pregnancy study. At the DNA level, the sequence is TGTGCCAGCAGCTTGGACAGTTACACAGATACGCAGTATTTT. It translates to CASSLDSYTDTQYF.